A single sample gave rise to the 27 T cell receptor beta chains below, sequenced in a study of blood T cell repertoires in COVID-19. TCRdb's table, derived via immunoSEQ multiplex PCR, lists solely in-frame clones and lacks some. The sample yields approximately 270,000 clones, about 85% seen once. Source material: peripheral blood. The receptors derive from a human donor with COVID-19, enrolled during active disease. The donor label of this sample is uncertain.

V and J are TRBV6-6 and TRBJ2-7; 8 bases are shared with TRBD1. V trimming: 6 bases; J trimming: 3 bases; junction bases outside the gene matches: 13. The germline gives CDR1 MNHNY, CDR2 SVGAGI (reference sequence). The CDR3 length is 16 residues. In nucleotides, the CDR3 is TGTGCCAGCAGGGAGCAAGGACAGGGTGGAGGCTACGAGCAGTACTTC. As protein: CASREQGQGGGYEQYF.

This clone has only a few counts. This chain uses TRBV27 with TRBJ2-7; 8 bases are a match to TRBD1. CDR1 MNHEY and CDR2 SMNVEV come from the germline V gene (reference sequence). The CDR3 runs 14 residues. V dropped 6 bases and J dropped 0; count of bases not matched to a gene: 4. The CDR3 region has the DNA TGTGCCAGCAGGCGGCAGGGGGCCTCCTACGAGCAGTACTTC. This gives the protein CASRRQGASYEQYF.

The V gene is TRBV6-5, the J gene TRBJ1-1, with TRBD1 matching over 10 bases. This CDR3 contains 15 residues. Germline values: CDR1 MNHEY, CDR2 SVGAGI. The V segment lost 7 bases and the J segment 6 bases; nucleotides outside the gene matches: 11. The CDR3, as DNA: TGTGCCAGCATCGCCGACAGGGGGCGCGGGGCTGAAGCTTTCTTT. This sequence encodes CASIADRGRGAEAFF.

The chain is built from TRBV19 and TRBJ2-1, with 12 bases identical to TRBD2. This CDR3 spans 15 amino acids. The germline V gene has CDR1 LNHDA and CDR2 SQIVND (reference sequence). The V and J ends lost 6 bases and 6 bases, in that order; junction bases with no gene match: 6. CDR3 sequence: CASSWTSGNFNEQFF. CDR3 nucleotides: TGTGCCAGTAGCTGGACTAGCGGGAATTTCAATGAGCAGTTCTTC.

V gene TRBV30 combines with J gene TRBJ1-4, with 7 nucleotides matching TRBD1. Germline CDR1 is GTSNPN and CDR2 is SVGIG (reference sequence). The junction had 13 bases not matched to a gene; V was cut back by 3 bases and J by 0 bases. The CDR3 is 18 residues long. CDR3 loop: CAWRPSIDRASTNEKLFF. The CDR3 nucleotides are TGTGCCTGGAGACCGAGTATTGACAGGGCCTCAACTAATGAAAAACTGTTTTTT.

The rearrangement uses TRBV7-3 and TRBJ1-2, with D possibly matching TRBD1 (6 bases). From germline, CDR1 is SGHTA and CDR2 FQGTGA. Between the trimmed V and J ends, which lost 2 bases and 6 bases, there was a span of 10 bases. The CDR3 is made up of 13 amino acids. The chain's CDR3 is CASSLLSGDGYTF. The CDR3 DNA follows: TGTGCCAGCAGCTTATTATCAGGGGATGGCTACACCTTC.

The rearrangement uses TRBV10-2 and TRBJ2-1; 14 bases agree with TRBD2. Trimming at V came to 6 bases and at J to 9 bases, leaving 7 bases not matched to a gene. CDR1 is WSHSY and CDR2 is SAAADI in the germline V gene. This CDR3 contains 15 residues. Written as DNA, the CDR3 is TGCGCCAGCAGCCCCGGGACTAGCGGGAGTGGTGAGCAGTTCTTC. As protein: CASSPGTSGSGEQFF.

V is TRBV10-1 and J is TRBJ2-3; D is perhaps TRBD2 (6 bases). The V and J ends lost 6 bases and 4 bases respectively, with 14 bases between them. The CDR3 sequence is 14 residues long. Germline CDR1 is WNHNN and CDR2 is SYGVQD (reference sequence). CDR3 loop: CASRDNLASDTQYF. Written as DNA, the CDR3 is TGCGCCAGCAGAGATAACCTAGCGTCAGATACGCAGTATTTT.

The rearrangement joins TRBV18 to TRBJ1-5; 8 nucleotides align to TRBD1. V shed 0 bases, J shed 6 bases, and the junction held 7 bases outside the gene matches. The germline CDR1 and CDR2 sequences are KGHSH and LQKENI. This CDR3 contains 16 residues. As DNA, the CDR3 is TGTGCCAGCTCACCACCGTGGACAGGGCAGGGTCAGCCCCAGCATTTT. It specifies CASSPPWTGQGQPQHF.

CDR3 DNA sequence: TGCAGCGTTGAAGATCTGCAGGGACAAGGCTACACCTTC. It translates to CSVEDLQGQGYTF. This rearrangement joins TRBV29-1 to TRBJ1-2, with D tentatively TRBD1 (6 bases). The V gene lost 0 bases and the J gene lost 8 bases, with 13 bases spanning the gap. The length of the CDR3 is 13 residues. From germline, CDR1 is SQVTM and CDR2 ANQGSEA. The full variable domain, completed using reference TRBV29-1 and TRBJ1-2, is SAVISQKPSRDICQRGTSLTIQCQVDSQVTMMFWYRQQPGQSLTLIATANQGSEATYESGFVIDKFPISRPNLTFSTLTVSNMSPEDSSIYLCSVEDLQGQGYTFGSGTRLTVV.

J is TRBJ1-3 and V is TRBV11-2; D may be TRBD1 (5 bases). This CDR3 is built from 18 residues. Trimming pared 3 bases from V and 3 bases from J, leaving 21 bases between. Germline V CDR1 and CDR2: SGHAT, FQNNGV. The CDR3 DNA reads TGTGCCAGCAGCTTTCCCTTGGACGGAAGGGGTGTTGGAAACACCATATATTTT. Its protein product is CASSFPLDGRGVGNTIYF.

The genes are TRBV9 and TRBJ1-3, with 10 bases fitting TRBD1. The J segment lost 0 bases and the V segment lost 4 bases, leaving 10 bases of the junction unmatched. The V gene's germline CDR1 is SGDLS and CDR2 YYNGEE. CDR3 length: 18 amino acids. DNA for the CDR3: TGTGCCAGCAGCCCAAGGGTCGGGACAGGGGTCTCTGGAAACACCATATATTTT. Its translation: CASSPRVGTGVSGNTIYF. The full variable domain, in which reference TRBV9 and TRBJ1-3 provide the parts outside the CDR3, is DSGVTQTPKHLITATGQRVTLRCSPRSGDLSVYWYQQSLDQGLQFLIQYYNGEERAKGNILERFSAQQFPDLHSELNLSSLELGDSALYFCASSPRVGTGVSGNTIYFGEGSWLTVV.

The chain employs TRBV27 and TRBJ1-6, with 7 positions matching TRBD1. This CDR3 region has 17 residues. V lost 5 bases, J lost 9 bases, and 16 bases stayed unmatched. Germline lookup yields CDR1 MNHEY and CDR2 SMNVEV (reference sequence). The CDR3 protein is CASSPRGPGTVTSPLHF. CDR3 DNA sequence: TGTGCCAGCAGTCCCCGCGGGCCGGGGACAGTCACTTCACCCCTCCACTTT.

The rearrangement joins TRBV5-1 to TRBJ2-1; 9 bases map to TRBD2. V lost 5 bases and J lost 4; bases outside the gene matches: 7. CDR1 SGHRS and CDR2 YFSETQ come from the germline V gene. This CDR3 region has 15 residues. CDR3 nucleotides: TGCGCCAGCAGGACCATAGCGGGAGATTACAATGAGCAGTTCTTC. This gives the protein CASRTIAGDYNEQFF.

The table lists this clone with a few counts. This chain joins TRBV2 and TRBJ1-1, with 8 bases lining up with TRBD1. Germline V gives CDR1 SNHLY, CDR2 FYNNEI. Trimming removed 6 bases from V and 4 bases from J; junction bases left unmatched: 10. The CDR3 is 15 amino acids. The CDR3 region is CASSRRGRESTEAFF. Here the CDR3 DNA reads TGTGCCAGCAGCCGCAGGGGGCGCGAATCCACTGAAGCTTTCTTT.

In this sample, this clone turned up once. The chain has TRBV2 and TRBJ1-2; 12 nucleotides line up with TRBD1. The CDR3 has 17 residues. The V gene's germline CDR1 is SNHLY and CDR2 FYNNEI. The J segment lost 0 bases and the V segment lost 5 bases, leaving 7 bases of the junction unmatched. The chain's CDR3 is CASSSRDRGPANYGYTF. The CDR3 bases are TGTGCCAGCAGTTCCCGGGACAGGGGGCCCGCTAACTATGGCTACACCTTC.

The V gene is TRBV9, the J gene TRBJ2-7, with TRBD1 matching over 7 bases. This CDR3 comprises 14 residues. V lost 3 bases, J lost 5 bases, and 8 bases stayed unmatched. Germline V CDR1 and CDR2: SGDLS, YYNGEE. The CDR3 DNA sequence: TGTGCCAGCAGCGGCGACAGGGAAGGGGACGAGCAGTACTTC. Residues: CASSGDREGDEQYF.

The sample holds one count of this clone. CDR3 amino acids: CASGSRTGGPPYEQYF. The CDR3 bases are TGTGCTAGTGGTTCAAGGACAGGCGGGCCTCCCTACGAGCAGTACTTC. The chain links TRBV12-5 to TRBJ2-7; 7 bases agree with TRBD1. The CDR3 spans 16 residues. The V and J ends lost 4 bases and 2 bases, in that order; junction bases with no gene match: 11. Germline CDR1 is LGHNT and CDR2 is FRNRAP.

This rearrangement joins TRBV19 to TRBJ1-1, with D hard to call. CDR1 and CDR2 from the germline V gene are LNHDA and SQIVND (reference sequence). There are 14 residues in the CDR3. V was trimmed by 4 bases and J by 2 bases, leaving 11 bases between them. This chain's CDR3 is CASSRYGSNTEAFF. CDR3 sequence (DNA): TGTGCCAGTAGTAGATACGGGAGCAACACTGAAGCTTTCTTT.

Only a few counts were recorded for this clone. This chain connects TRBV7-3 to TRBJ1-3; 8 bases agree with TRBD1. The CDR3 sequence is 14 residues long. From germline, CDR1 is SGHTA and CDR2 FQGTGA. V lost 2 bases, J lost 7 bases, and 4 bases stayed unmatched. The CDR3 is CASSLGQGANTIYF. CDR3 coding DNA: TGTGCCAGCAGCTTAGGGCAGGGGGCTAACACCATATATTTT.

This clone came up a few times. The chain recombines TRBV5-6 with TRBJ2-7, with unresolved D. CDR1 is SGHDT and CDR2 is YYEEEE in the germline V gene. V lost 0 bases and J 1 base, leaving 5 bases between the germline ends. The CDR3 is 13 residues long. The CDR3 bases are TGTGCCAGCAGCTTGGGGCAGTCCTACGAGCAGTACTTC. Protein product: CASSLGQSYEQYF. The whole variable domain, filled in from reference TRBV5-6 and TRBJ2-7, reads DAGVTQSPTHLIKTRGQQVTLRCSPKSGHDTVSWYQQALGQGPQFIFQYYEEEERQRGNFPDRFSGHQFPNYSSELNVNALLLGDSALYLCASSLGQSYEQYFGPGTRLTVT.

The chain uses TRBV9 and TRBJ2-1; 7 nucleotides align to TRBD2. Germline CDR1 is SGDLS and CDR2 is YYNGEE. The CDR3 has 12 amino acids. Trimming removed 4 bases from V and 8 bases from J; junction bases left unmatched: 3. The CDR3 coding sequence is TGTGCCAGCAGCTCCCGGGGGGATGAGCAGTTCTTC. Translation: CASSSRGDEQFF. Complete variable domain (other parts from reference TRBV9 and TRBJ2-1): DSGVTQTPKHLITATGQRVTLRCSPRSGDLSVYWYQQSLDQGLQFLIQYYNGEERAKGNILERFSAQQFPDLHSELNLSSLELGDSALYFCASSSRGDEQFFGPGTRLTVL.

This clone was observed a few times. V and J are TRBV5-5 and TRBJ2-7; D uncertain. The CDR3 is 15 amino acids. The germline V gene encodes CDR1 SGHKS and CDR2 YYEKEE (reference sequence). V lost 2 bases and J 0 bases, leaving 12 bases between the germline ends. The CDR3 bases are TGTGCCAGCAGCTTATTCTCGGGTAACTCCTACGAGCAGTACTTC. This codes for CASSLFSGNSYEQYF.

The chain combines TRBV13 with TRBJ1-6; D perhaps matches TRBD1 (6 bases). The CDR3 is made up of 14 amino acids. The V gene lost 0 bases and the J gene lost 9 bases, with 9 bases spanning the gap. CDR1 and CDR2 (germline): PRHDT, FYEKMQ (reference sequence). CDR3 nucleotides: TGTGCCAGCAGCTTAGGCAGGGGTAGTTCACCCCTCCACTTT. Amino acids: CASSLGRGSSPLHF.

The sample holds one count of this clone. The chain employs TRBV5-1 and TRBJ1-4; D is unresolved. Germline V CDR1 and CDR2: SGHRS, YFSETQ. Deletions cut 0 bases from V and 7 bases from J, with 13 bases between. This CDR3 is built from 15 residues. The CDR3 nucleotides read TGCGCCAGCAGCTTGGAGAGCCCCGAGGGTGAAAAACTGTTTTTT. It codes for CASSLESPEGEKLFF.

As to this clone: Compared with germline, one end of the junction differs, possibly owing to a read error. The chain links TRBV5-6 to TRBJ2-1; 11 bases fit TRBD2. The germline V gene encodes CDR1 SGHDT and CDR2 YYEEEE. This CDR3 has 18 residues. The CDR3 loop reads CASCLDRASGRPLNEQFF. As DNA, the CDR3 is TGTGCCAGCTGCTTGGACCGTGCTAGCGGGAGGCCACTAAATGAGCAGTTCTTC.

The V gene is TRBV5-1, the J gene TRBJ2-3, with 11 bases lining up with TRBD2. V gave up 4 bases and J gave up 2 bases; unmatched junction bases: 9. The V gene's germline CDR1 is SGHRS and CDR2 YFSETQ. The CDR3 consists of 17 residues. CDR3 sequence (DNA): TGCGCCAGCAGCGCTGGGACTAGCGGAGGGGTCACAGATACGCAGTATTTT. It yields the protein CASSAGTSGGVTDTQYF.